This T cell receptor beta chain was captured by sequencing in a study of T-cell reconstitution after alpha-beta-depleted transplantation in children. TCRbeta library preparation incorporated unique molecular identifiers. TCRdb re-called the PCR reads through MiXCR, storing one row per CDR3 protein. The table lists 490,000 or so distinct CDR3 sequences, roughly a tenth of them singletons. Study-wide results and limits: Fresh T-cell production supplied most of the T-cell counts and diversity seen one year after transplant. By about two months after transplant, alpha-beta T cells reportedly arose from several hundred graft clones that had expanded.

The CDR3 is made up of 17 amino acids. J lost 0 bases, V lost 3 bases, and 2 bases had no gene match. CDR1 WNHNN and CDR2 SYGVQD come from the germline V gene (reference sequence). This clonotype was observed a handful of times. Antigen: not known. The clonotype was recovered from a child aged 2-15 years with inherited bone marrow failure, due to receive a stem cell transplant. The V gene is TRBV10-1, the J gene TRBJ2-1; 13 nucleotides align to TRBD2. Specimen: PBMCs, collected before TCRalphabeta/CD19-depleted stem cell transplant. Written as DNA, the CDR3 is TGCGCCAGCAGTGATAGGACTAGCGGGAGCTCCTACAATGAGCAGTTCTTC. Its protein is CASSDRTSGSSYNEQFF.